This T cell receptor (beta chain) derives from a study of blood T cell repertoires in COVID-19. Turning to the study itself: The cDNA or gDNA used as material had been derived from T cells, B-cell-depleted T cells, or PBMCs.

This CDR3 is 14 amino acids long. Germline V gene sequence: CDR1 LNHDA, CDR2 SQIVND (reference sequence). V was pared by 6 bases and J by 3 bases, with 4 bases of the junction left unmatched. Method: immunoSEQ multiplex PCR; TCRdb's copy keeps in-frame clones and lacks some. The repertoire holds about 48,000 clones, roughly nine tenths seen once, with around a quarter in the top ten. The clonotype comes from a woman at least 80 years old with acute or convalescent COVID-19. The material sequenced was peripheral blood. V usage is TRBV19 and J usage is TRBJ1-5; 8 nucleotides align to TRBD1. The CDR3 spells CASRGDRFNQPQHF. As DNA, the CDR3 is TGTGCCAGTAGGGGGGACAGGTTCAATCAGCCCCAGCATTTT.